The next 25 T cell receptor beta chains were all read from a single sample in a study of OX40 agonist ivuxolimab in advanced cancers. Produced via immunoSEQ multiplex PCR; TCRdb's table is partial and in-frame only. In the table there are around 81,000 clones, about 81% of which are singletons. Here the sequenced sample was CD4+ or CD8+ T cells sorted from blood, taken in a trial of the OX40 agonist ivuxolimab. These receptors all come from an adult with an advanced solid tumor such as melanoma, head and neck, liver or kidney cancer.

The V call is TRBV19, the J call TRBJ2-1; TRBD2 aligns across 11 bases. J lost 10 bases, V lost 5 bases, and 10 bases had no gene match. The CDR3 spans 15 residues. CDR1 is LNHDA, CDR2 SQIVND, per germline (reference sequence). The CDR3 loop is CASSFVAGGPQEQFF. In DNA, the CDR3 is TGTGCCAGTAGTTTCGTAGCGGGGGGGCCCCAGGAGCAGTTCTTC.

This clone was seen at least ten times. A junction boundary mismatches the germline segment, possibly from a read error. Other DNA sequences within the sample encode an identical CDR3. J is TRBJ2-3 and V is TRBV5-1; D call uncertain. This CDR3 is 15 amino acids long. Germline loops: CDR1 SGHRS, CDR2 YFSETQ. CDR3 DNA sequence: TGTGCCAGCAGCTTTTGGGTGGGGAATCGGGATACGCAGTATTTT. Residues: CASSFWVGNRDTQYF. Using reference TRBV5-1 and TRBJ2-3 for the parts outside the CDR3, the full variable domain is KAGVTQTPRYLIKTRGQQVTLSCSPISGHRSVSWYQQTPGQGLQFLFEYFSETQRNKGNFPGRFSGRQFSNSRSEMNVSTLELGDSALYLCASSFWVGNRDTQYFGPGTRLTVL.

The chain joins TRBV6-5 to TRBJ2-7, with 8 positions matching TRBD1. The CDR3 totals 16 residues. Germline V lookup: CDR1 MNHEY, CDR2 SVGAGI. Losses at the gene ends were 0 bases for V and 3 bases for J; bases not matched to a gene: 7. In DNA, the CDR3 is TGTGCCAGCAGTTACTCAGGACAGGGCGGCTACTACGAGCAGTACGTC. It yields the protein CASSYSGQGGYYEQYV.

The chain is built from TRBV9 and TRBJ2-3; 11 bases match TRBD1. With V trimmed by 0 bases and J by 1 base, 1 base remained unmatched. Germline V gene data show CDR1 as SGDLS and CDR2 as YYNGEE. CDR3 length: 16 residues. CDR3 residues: CASSVGTGGGTDTQYF. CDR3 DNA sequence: TGTGCCAGCAGCGTAGGGACAGGGGGCGGCACAGATACGCAGTATTTT.

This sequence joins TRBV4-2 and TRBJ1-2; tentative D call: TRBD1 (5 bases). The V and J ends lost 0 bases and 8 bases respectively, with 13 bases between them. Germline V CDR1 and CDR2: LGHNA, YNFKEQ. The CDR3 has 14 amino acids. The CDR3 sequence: CASSQDEGYGGYTF. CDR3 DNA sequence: TGTGCCAGCAGCCAAGATGAGGGGTATGGCGGCTACACCTTC.

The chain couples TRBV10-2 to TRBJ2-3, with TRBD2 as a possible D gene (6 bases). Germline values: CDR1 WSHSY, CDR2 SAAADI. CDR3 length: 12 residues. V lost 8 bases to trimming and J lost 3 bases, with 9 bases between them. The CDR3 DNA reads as TGCGCCAGCGGACTACCGACAGATACGCAGTATTTT. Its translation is CASGLPTDTQYF.

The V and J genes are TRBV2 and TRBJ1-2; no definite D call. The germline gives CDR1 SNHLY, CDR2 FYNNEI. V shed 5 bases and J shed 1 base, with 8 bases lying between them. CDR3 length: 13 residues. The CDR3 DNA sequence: TGTGCCAGCAGTCCAGAAGTTAACTATGGCTACACCTTC. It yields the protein CASSPEVNYGYTF.

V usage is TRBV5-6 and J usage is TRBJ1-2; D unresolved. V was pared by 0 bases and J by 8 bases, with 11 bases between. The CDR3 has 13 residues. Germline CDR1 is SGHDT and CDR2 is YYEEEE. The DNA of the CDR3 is TGTGCCAGCAGCTTGGCCCCAGGAGAAGGCTACACCTTC. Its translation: CASSLAPGEGYTF.

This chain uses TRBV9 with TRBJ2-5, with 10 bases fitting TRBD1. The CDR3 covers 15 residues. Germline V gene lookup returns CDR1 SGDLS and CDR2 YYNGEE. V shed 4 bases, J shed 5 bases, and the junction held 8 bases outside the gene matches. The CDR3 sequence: CASSIRDRGGETQYF. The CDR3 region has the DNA TGTGCCAGCAGCATCCGGGACAGGGGCGGGGAGACCCAGTACTTC.

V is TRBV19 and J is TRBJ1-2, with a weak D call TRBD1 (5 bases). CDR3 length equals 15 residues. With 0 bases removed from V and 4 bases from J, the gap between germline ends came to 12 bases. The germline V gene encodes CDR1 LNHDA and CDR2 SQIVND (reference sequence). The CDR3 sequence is CASSIDPGTGYGYTF. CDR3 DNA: TGTGCCAGTAGTATAGATCCCGGGACGGGCTATGGCTACACCTTC. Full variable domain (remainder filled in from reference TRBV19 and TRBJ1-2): DGGITQSPKYLFRKEGQNVTLSCEQNLNHDAMYWYRQDPGQGLRLIYYSQIVNDFQKGDIAEGYSVSREKKESFPLTVTSAQKNPTAFYLCASSIDPGTGYGYTFGSGTRLTVV.

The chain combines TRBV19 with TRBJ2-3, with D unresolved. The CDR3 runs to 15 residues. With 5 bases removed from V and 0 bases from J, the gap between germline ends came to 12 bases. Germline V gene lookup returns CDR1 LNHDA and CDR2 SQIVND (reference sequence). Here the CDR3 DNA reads TGTGCCAGTAGTGGATACAGAACTAGCACAGATACGCAGTATTTT. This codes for CASSGYRTSTDTQYF. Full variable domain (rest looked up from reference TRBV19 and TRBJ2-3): DGGITQSPKYLFRKEGQNVTLSCEQNLNHDAMYWYRQDPGQGLRLIYYSQIVNDFQKGDIAEGYSVSREKKESFPLTVTSAQKNPTAFYLCASSGYRTSTDTQYFGPGTRLTVL.

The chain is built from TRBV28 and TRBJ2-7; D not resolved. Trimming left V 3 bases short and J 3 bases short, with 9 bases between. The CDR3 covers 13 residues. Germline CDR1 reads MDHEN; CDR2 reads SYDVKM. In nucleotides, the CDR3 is TGTGCCAGCAGTTTTGGGCAGAACTACGAGCAGTACTTC. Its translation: CASSFGQNYEQYF.

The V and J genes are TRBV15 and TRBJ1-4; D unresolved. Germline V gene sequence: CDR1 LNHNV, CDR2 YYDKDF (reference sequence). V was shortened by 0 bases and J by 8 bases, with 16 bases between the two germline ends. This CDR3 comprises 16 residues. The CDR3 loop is CATSRDKGPGKEKLFF. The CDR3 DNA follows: TGTGCCACCAGCAGAGATAAGGGTCCTGGGAAAGAAAAACTGTTTTTT. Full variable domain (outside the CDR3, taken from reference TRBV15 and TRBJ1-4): DAMVIQNPRYQVTQFGKPVTLSCSQTLNHNVMYWYQQKSSQAPKLLFHYYDKDFNNEADTPDNFQSRRPNTSFCFLDIRSPGLGDTAMYLCATSRDKGPGKEKLFFGSGTQLSVL.

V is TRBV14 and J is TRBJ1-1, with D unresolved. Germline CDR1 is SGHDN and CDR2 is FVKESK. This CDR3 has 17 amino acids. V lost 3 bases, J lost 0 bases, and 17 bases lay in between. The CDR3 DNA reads TGTGCCAGCAGCCACCAGATGGGAGGCGGATTGAACACTGAAGCTTTCTTT. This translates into CASSHQMGGGLNTEAFF. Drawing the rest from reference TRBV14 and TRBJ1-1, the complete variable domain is EAGVTQFPSHSVIEKGQTVTLRCDPISGHDNLYWYRRVMGKEIKFLLHFVKESKQDESGMPNNRFLAERTGGTYSTLKVQPAELEDSGVYFCASSHQMGGGLNTEAFFGQGTRLTVV.

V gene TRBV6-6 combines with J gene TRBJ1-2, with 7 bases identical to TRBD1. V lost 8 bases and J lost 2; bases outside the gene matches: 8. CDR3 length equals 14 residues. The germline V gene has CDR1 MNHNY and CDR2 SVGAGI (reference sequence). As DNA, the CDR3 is TGTGCCAGCGGACTGGACAGGAGAAACTATGGCTACACCTTC. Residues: CASGLDRRNYGYTF.

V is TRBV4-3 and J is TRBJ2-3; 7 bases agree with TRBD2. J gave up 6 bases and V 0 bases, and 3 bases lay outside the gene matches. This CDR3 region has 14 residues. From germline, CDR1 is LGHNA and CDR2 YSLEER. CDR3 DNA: TGCGCCAGCAGCCAAGATCGGGGAGGGGATACGCAGTATTTT. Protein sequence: CASSQDRGGDTQYF.

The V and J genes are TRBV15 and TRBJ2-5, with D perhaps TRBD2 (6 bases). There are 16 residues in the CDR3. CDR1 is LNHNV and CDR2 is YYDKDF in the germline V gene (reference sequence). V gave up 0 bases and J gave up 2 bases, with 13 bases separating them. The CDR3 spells CATSREFGSTQETQYF. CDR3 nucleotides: TGTGCCACCAGCAGAGAGTTCGGGAGTACTCAAGAGACCCAGTACTTC.

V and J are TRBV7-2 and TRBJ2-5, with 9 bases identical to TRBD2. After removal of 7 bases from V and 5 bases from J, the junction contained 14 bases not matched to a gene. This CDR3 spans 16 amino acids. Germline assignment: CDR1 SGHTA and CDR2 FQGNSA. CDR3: CASTLKGGRDFETQYF. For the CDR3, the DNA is TGTGCCAGCACCCTAAAGGGCGGGAGGGATTTTGAGACCCAGTACTTC.

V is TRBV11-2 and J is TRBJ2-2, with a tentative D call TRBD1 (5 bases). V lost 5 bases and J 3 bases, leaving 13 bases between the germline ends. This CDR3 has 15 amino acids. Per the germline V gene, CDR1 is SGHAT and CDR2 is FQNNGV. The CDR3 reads CASSESQGDTGELFF. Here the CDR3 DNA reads TGTGCCAGCAGCGAGTCTCAGGGTGACACCGGGGAGCTGTTTTTT.

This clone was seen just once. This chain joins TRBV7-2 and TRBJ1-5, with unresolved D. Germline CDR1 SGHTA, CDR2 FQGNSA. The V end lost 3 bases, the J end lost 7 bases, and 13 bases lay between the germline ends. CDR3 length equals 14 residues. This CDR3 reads CASSLGGWGQPQHF. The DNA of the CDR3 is TGTGCCAGCAGCTTGGGAGGGTGGGGACAGCCCCAGCATTTT. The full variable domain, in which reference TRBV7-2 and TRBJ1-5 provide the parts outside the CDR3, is GAGVSQSPSNKVTEKGKDVELRCDPISGHTALYWYRQSLGQGLEFLIYFQGNSAPDKSGLPSDRFSAERTGGSVSTLTIQRTQQEDSAVYLCASSLGGWGQPQHFGDGTRLSIL.

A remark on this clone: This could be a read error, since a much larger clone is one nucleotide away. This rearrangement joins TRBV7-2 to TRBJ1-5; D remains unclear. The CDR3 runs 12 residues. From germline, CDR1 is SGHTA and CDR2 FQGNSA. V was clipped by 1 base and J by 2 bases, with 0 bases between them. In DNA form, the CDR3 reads TGTGCCAGCAGCTTAGGCAATCAGCCCCAGCATTTT. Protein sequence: CASSLGNQPQHF. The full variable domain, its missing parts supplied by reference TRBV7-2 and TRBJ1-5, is GAGVSQSPSNKVTEKGKDVELRCDPISGHTALYWYRQSLGQGLEFLIYFQGNSAPDKSGLPSDRFSAERTGGSVSTLTIQRTQQEDSAVYLCASSLGNQPQHFGDGTRLSIL.

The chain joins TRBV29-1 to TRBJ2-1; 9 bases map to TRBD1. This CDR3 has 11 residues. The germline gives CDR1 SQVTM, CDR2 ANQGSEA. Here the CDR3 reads CTGQGRNEQFF. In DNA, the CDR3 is TGCACGGGACAGGGTAGGAATGAGCAGTTCTTC.

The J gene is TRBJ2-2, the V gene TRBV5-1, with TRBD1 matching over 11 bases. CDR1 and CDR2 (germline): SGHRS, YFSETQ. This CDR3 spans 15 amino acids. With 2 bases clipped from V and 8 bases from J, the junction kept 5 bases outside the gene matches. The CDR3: CASSFGQGAGGELFF. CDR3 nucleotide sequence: TGCGCCAGCAGCTTCGGACAGGGGGCAGGAGGGGAGCTGTTTTTT.

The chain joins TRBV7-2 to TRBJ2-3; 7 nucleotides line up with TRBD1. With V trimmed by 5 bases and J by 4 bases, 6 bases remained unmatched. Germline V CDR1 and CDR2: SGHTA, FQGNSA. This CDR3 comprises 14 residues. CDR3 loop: CASSQDRAADTQYF. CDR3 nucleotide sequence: TGTGCCAGCAGCCAAGACAGGGCGGCAGATACGCAGTATTTT.

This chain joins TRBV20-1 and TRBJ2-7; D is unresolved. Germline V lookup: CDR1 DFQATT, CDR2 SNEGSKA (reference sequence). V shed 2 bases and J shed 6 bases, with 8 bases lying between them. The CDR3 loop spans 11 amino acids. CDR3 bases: TGCAGTGCTAGACGGGCGGTCGAGCAGTACTTC. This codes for CSARRAVEQYF.